The T cell receptor (beta chain) described here comes from a study of T cell responses to AZD1222 COVID-19 vaccine. Regarding the study as a whole: Donor demographics were predominantly white British with a female majority; clonal diversity may be underestimated. Repertoires were obtained only post-peak T cell response.

Regarding this clone: Its antigen is unknown.

Germline assignment: CDR1 SGDLS and CDR2 YYNGEE. With 2 bases removed from V and 5 bases from J, the gap between germline ends came to 8 bases. The CDR3 sequence is 14 residues long. Repertoires were generated with immunoSEQ multiplex PCR, while TCRdb's copy carries only in-frame clones and drops some. Of about 130,000 clones in the sample, approximately 91% were seen once. The receptor was isolated from an adult who received the AZD1222 COVID-19 vaccine. This sample comprised peripheral blood, obtained 28 days after the second AZD1222 dose. The chain employs TRBV9 and TRBJ1-6, with D possibly matching TRBD1 (5 bases). The CDR3 coding sequence is TGTGCCAGCAGCGTTGGACAAAATAATTCACCCCTCCACTTT. Translation: CASSVGQNNSPLHF.